Reported below is one T cell receptor beta chain. The target antigen is unknown. These data come from a study of cytomegalovirus exposure and HLA in healthy donors. In the study overall: Among the roughly 370 genotyped donors, approximately 82% were placed in the Caucasian-associated ancestry cluster. Regarding the study as a whole: When analyzed later, the rates of TCR association showed variation by HLA locus, with DRB1 the most and HLA-C the fewest.

CDR3 length: 17 amino acids. Trimming stripped 5 bases from V and 10 bases from J, with 29 bases between. CDR1 is MNHEY, CDR2 SMNVEV, per germline (reference sequence). The PCR used 60 Vbeta and 13 Jbeta primers. As originally analysed: In a later analysis, the count reached 82 million or so unique TCR beta chains, with 8.5 million to 14 million shared. Sequencing used immunoSEQ multiplex PCR; TCRdb keeps in-frame clones, though not all of them. V and J calls and clone size are copied from that table; D and trimming were computed from the DNA. There are just under 250,000 clones in the sample; around 76% occur only once, and roughly 5% lies in the top ten.

Sequencing input: PBMCs. This receptor was taken from a woman in her forties in good health and CMV-seropositive. This chain links TRBV27 with TRBJ1-1, with D maybe TRBD1 (5 bases). This chain's CDR3 is CASSPLIPPQGDVRAFF. In DNA, the CDR3 is TGTGCCAGCAGTCCCCTGATACCCCCACAAGGGGATGTGAGAGCTTTCTTT.